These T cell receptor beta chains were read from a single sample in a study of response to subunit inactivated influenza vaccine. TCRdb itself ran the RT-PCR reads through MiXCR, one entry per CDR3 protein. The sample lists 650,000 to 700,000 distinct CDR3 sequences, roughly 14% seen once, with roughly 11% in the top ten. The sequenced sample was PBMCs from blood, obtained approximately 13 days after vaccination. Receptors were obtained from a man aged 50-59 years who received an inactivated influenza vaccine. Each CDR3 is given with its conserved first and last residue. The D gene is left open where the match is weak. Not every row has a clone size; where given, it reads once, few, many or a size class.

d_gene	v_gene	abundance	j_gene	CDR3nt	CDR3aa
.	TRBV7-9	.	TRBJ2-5	TGTGCCAGCAGCTTAGACGGAGGAGAGACCCAGTACTTC	CASSLDGGETQYF
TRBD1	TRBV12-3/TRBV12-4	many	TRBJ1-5	TGTGCCAGCAGTTTCGACAGGGGAGATCAGCCCCAGCATTTT	CASSFDRGDQPQHF
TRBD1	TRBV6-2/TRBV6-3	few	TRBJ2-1	TGTGCCAGCAGTTCCCCCGGACAGGACTACAATGAGCAGTTCTTC	CASSSPGQDYNEQFF
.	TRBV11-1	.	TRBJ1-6	TGTGCCAGCAGCCCCGGCGAACGGGGAAGCTCCTATAATTCACCCCTCCACTTT	CASSPGERGSSYNSPLHF
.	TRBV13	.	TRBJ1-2	TGTGCCAGCAGCTTAGGCGGTGGGCAGGGCCGCGGCTACACCTTC	CASSLGGGQGRGYTF
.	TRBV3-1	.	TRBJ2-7	TGTGCCAGCAGCCAAGGTGGAACAGGGCACGAGCAGTACTTC	CASSQGGTGHEQYF
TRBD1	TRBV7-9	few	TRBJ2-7	TGTGCCAGCAGCCCCGGGACAGAGAGGGCCTACGAGCAGTACTTC	CASSPGTERAYEQYF
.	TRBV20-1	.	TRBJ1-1	TGCGGCCAGCCCAGGGGAGGGACTGAAGCTTCCTTT	CGQPRGGTEASF
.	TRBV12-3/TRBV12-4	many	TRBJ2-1	TGTGCCAGCAAGCCCTCTACCAGGGGTCATGAGCAGTTCTTC	CASKPSTRGHEQFF
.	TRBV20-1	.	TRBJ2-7	TGCAGTGCTACCCCTTGGGGGGTCGTCTCCTACGAGCAGTACTTC	CSATPWGVVSYEQYF
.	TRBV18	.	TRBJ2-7	TGTGCCAGCTCAGTTACAGAGGCCTACGAGCAGTACTTC	CASSVTEAYEQYF
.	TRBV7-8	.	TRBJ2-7	TGTGCCAGCAGCTCAAGGATCCTGGGGCGAGAGCAGTACTTC	CASSSRILGREQYF
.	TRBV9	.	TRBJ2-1	TGTGCCAGCAGCAAGCAGTTGACAGATCTGGAGCAGTTCTTC	CASSKQLTDLEQFF
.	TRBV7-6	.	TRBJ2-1	TGTGCCAGCACATCCTCCCGGGAGAGGAATGAGCAGTTCTTC	CASTSSRERNEQFF
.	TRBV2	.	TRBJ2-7	TGTGCCAGCAGTGAACAGGGATCGGGCTACGAGCAGTACTTC	CASSEQGSGYEQYF
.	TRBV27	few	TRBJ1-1	TGTGCCAGCAAGCTCCCCATACGGGGTCGTGACACTGAAGCTTTCTTT	CASKLPIRGRDTEAFF
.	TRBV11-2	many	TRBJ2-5	TGTGCCAGCAGCCGATCAGAGACCCAGTACTTC	CASSRSETQYF
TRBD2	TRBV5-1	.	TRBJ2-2	TGCGCCAGCAGCTTGTGGGAACTAGCGGGTGCGAACACCGGGGAGCTGTTTTTT	CASSLWELAGANTGELFF
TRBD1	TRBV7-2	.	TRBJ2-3	TGTGCCAGCACAGGACAGGGCGTCGTATTGGATACGCAGTATTTT	CASTGQGVVLDTQYF
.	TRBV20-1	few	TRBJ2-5	TGCAGTGCAAAATCCCGGGCTCAGCAAGAGACCCAGTACTTC	CSAKSRAQQETQYF
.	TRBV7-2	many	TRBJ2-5	TGTGCCAGCAGCTTAGCGCGTGGGGAAGAGACCCAGTACTTC	CASSLARGEETQYF
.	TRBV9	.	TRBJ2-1	TGTGCCAGCAGCGTGGGGACAACAACCTATGAGCAGTTCTTC	CASSVGTTTYEQFF
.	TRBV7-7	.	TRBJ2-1	TGTGCCAGCAGCTTAGGACGTTCGAGTGAGCAGTTCTTC	CASSLGRSSEQFF
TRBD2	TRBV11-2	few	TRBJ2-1	TGTGCCAGCAGCTCCCCCAGCCAACTAGCGGGGGAGTACAATGAGCAGTTCTTC	CASSSPSQLAGEYNEQFF
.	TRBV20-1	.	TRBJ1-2	TGCAGTGCTAGAGTAGGTTGGGGCTACACCTTC	CSARVGWGYTF
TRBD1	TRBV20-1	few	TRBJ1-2	TGCAGTGCGCGACAGGGAACGGGCTATGGCTACACCTTC	CSARQGTGYGYTF
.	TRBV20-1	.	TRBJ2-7	TGCAGTGCTAGACCCCCGGCTAGCAGCGAGCAGTACTTC	CSARPPASSEQYF
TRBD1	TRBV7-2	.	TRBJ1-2	TGTGCCAGCAGCCTTCGGACAGGACGTAGCTACACCTTC	CASSLRTGRSYTF
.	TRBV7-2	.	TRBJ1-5	TGTGCCAGCAGCTTAGTAGGGGGGGACAATCAGCCCCAGCATTTT	CASSLVGGDNQPQHF
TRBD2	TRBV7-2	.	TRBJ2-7	TGTGCCAGCAGCCTGCCGGGGACTAGATCGGTGCAGTACTTC	CASSLPGTRSVQYF
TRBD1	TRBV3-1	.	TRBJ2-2	TGTGCCAGCAGTGGACTAACACGCGAGGGACAGGGCTCCACCGGGGAGCTGTTTTTT	CASSGLTREGQGSTGELFF
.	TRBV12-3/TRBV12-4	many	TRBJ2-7	TGTGCCAGCAGCCAATGGGGGGCTCTTATCTACTTC	CASSQWGALIYF
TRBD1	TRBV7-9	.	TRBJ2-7	TGTGCCAGCACCCAGGGGGCGAGGGGCGTCTACGAGCAGTACTTC	CASTQGARGVYEQYF
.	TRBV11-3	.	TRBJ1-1	TGTGCCAGCAGCTTAGACGCGTGGACTGAAGCTTTCTTT	CASSLDAWTEAFF
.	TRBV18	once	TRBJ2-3	TGTGCCAGCTCACCACCGGGGGGAGCCAAAGATACGCAGTATTTT	CASSPPGGAKDTQYF
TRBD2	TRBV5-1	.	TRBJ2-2	TGCGCCAGCAGCTCCTTACTAGCGGGGATCACCGGGGAGCTGTTTTTT	CASSSLLAGITGELFF
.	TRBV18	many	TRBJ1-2	TGTGCCAGCTCACCCACCGGGCCGCAGACTAACTATGGCTACACCTTC	CASSPTGPQTNYGYTF
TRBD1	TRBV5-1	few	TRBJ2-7	TGCGCCAGCAGCTCGGGGGACAGGGAGGGCGAGCAGTACTTC	CASSSGDREGEQYF
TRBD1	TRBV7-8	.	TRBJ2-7	TGTGCCAGCAGCCCAGAGGTTCGCAGGGGGTCCTACGAGCAGTACTTC	CASSPEVRRGSYEQYF
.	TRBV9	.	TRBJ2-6	TGTGCCAGCAGCGTAGCCCCCTTAAGCTCTGGGGCCAACGTCCTGACTTTC	CASSVAPLSSGANVLTF
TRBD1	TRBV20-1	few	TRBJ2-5	TGCAGTGCTAGGGGGGACAGGAACTTACAAGAGACCCAGTACTTC	CSARGDRNLQETQYF
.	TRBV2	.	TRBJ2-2	TGTGCCAGCAGGAAGACCGGGGAGCTGTTTTTT	CASRKTGELFF
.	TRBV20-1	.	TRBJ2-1	TGCAGTGCTCAAAGGGGTAGCCATGGTGAGCAGTTCTTC	CSAQRGSHGEQFF
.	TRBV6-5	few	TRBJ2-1	TGTGCCAGCAGGACTCCTCGGGGTGAGCAGTTCTTC	CASRTPRGEQFF
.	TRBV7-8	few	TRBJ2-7	TGTGCCAGCAGCTTATCCAGTCTAGGGTACGAGCAGTACTTC	CASSLSSLGYEQYF
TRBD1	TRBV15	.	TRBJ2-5	TGTGCCACCAGCGCCCGACAGGGGCGGGAGACCCAGTACTTC	CATSARQGRETQYF
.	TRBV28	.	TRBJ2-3	TGTGCCAGCAGTTCCCCCCTCAAGAAAGGAGATACGCAGTATTTT	CASSSPLKKGDTQYF
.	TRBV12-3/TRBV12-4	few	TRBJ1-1	TGTGCCAGCAGTTTAGAAAGAGGGGACGCTTTCTTT	CASSLERGDAFF
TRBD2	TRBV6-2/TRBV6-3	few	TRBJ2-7	TGTGCCAGCAGCGTCCTAGCGGGAGGGCCCTACGAGCAGTACTTC	CASSVLAGGPYEQYF
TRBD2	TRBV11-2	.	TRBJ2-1	TGTGCCAGCAGCTCAAGGACTAGCGGGGGTAGCTCCTACAATGAGCAGTTCTTC	CASSSRTSGGSSYNEQFF
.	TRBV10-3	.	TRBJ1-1	TGTGCCATCAGTGAGTCGGCAGGGAAGGCTGAAGCTTTCTTT	CAISESAGKAEAFF
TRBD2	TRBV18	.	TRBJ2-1	TGTGCCAGCTCACCACCATCGGGACTAGCGGGGCCCATTGAGCAGTTCTTC	CASSPPSGLAGPIEQFF
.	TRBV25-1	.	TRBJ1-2	TGTGCCAGCAGTGATCTGACTGGCTACACCTTC	CASSDLTGYTF
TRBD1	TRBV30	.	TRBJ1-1	TGTGCCTGGAGTCCAGGGGGAACTGAAGCTTTCTTT	CAWSPGGTEAFF
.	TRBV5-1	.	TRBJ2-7	TGCGCCAGCAGCTTGGGTCAGGAGTTCTCCTACGAGCAGTACTTC	CASSLGQEFSYEQYF
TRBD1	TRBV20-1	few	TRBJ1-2	TGCAGTGTCTTAACCACAGGGGATGACTATGGCTACACCTTC	CSVLTTGDDYGYTF
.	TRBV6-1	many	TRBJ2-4	TGTGCCAGCAGTGAGGAGCAGGTCCTAGCCAAAAACATTCAGTACTTC	CASSEEQVLAKNIQYF
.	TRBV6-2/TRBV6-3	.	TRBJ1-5	TGTGCCAGCAGTTACCCGACAGCACATAGCAATCAGCCCCAGCATTTT	CASSYPTAHSNQPQHF
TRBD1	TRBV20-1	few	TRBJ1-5	TGCAGTGCTAGATTCGGGACAGAAAGTCAGCCCCAGCATTTT	CSARFGTESQPQHF
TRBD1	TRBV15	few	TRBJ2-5	TGTGCCACCAGCAGGGGGACAGACTCCGGGACCCAGTACTTC	CATSRGTDSGTQYF